A single sample is the source of the 27 T cell receptor beta chains below, sequenced in a study of blood T cell repertoires in COVID-19 (dated by TCRdb to the early 2020s). The library was obtained by the immunoSEQ multiplex PCR assay. Not all clones reach the TCRdb copy of this immuneACCESS table, which keeps in-frame sequences only. Checked studies attribute under half of the gap to unresolved V genes and leave the rest unexplained. The sample contains roughly 340,000 clones, approximately 92% of them found a single time. Roughly 1% of the sample is taken by the ten largest. Sequences were obtained from PBMCs or T cells enriched from blood (not recorded which). These TCRs come from a man between 18 and 35 years old who had recovered from COVID-19.

This clone was seen only once. The V and J genes are TRBV4-1 and TRBJ2-2, with D hard to call. The CDR3 totals 14 residues. Per germline, CDR1 MGHRA and CDR2 YSYEKL. The germline V and J ends were trimmed by 0 bases and 5 bases, with 7 bases remaining between them. This CDR3 reads CASSQDLATGELFF. DNA for the CDR3: TGCGCCAGCAGCCAAGATCTGGCAACCGGGGAGCTGTTTTTT.

The chain uses TRBV12-3 or TRBV12-4 and TRBJ1-1; 7 bases align to TRBD1. The CDR3 has 11 amino acids. V lost 9 bases, J lost 8 bases, and 6 bases stayed unmatched. The DNA of the CDR3 is TGTGCCAGTGGTGCAGGGGGGGAAGCTTTCTTT. Protein sequence: CASGAGGEAFF.

The chain recombines TRBV6-2 or TRBV6-3 with TRBJ2-5; D not resolved. Germline CDR1 reads MNHEY; CDR2 reads SVGEGT. V lost 0 bases and J 3 bases, leaving 5 bases between the germline ends. The CDR3 covers 13 residues. CDR3 in DNA: TGTGCCAGCAGTTACTCCACAAAAGAGACCCAGTACTTC. It yields the protein CASSYSTKETQYF.

The J gene is TRBJ1-4, the V gene TRBV4-2, with 7 bases lining up with TRBD1. This CDR3 contains 15 residues. V gave up 3 bases and J gave up 2 bases; unmatched junction bases: 3. CDR1 is LGHNA, CDR2 YNFKEQ, per germline. CDR3 residues: CASSQQGGTNEKLFF. CDR3 nucleotide sequence: TGTGCCAGCAGCCAGCAGGGGGGCACTAATGAAAAACTGTTTTTT.

This chain uses TRBV9 with TRBJ2-1; 11 positions agree with TRBD1. This CDR3 is built from 17 residues. V shed 0 bases and J 7 bases; nucleotides not matched to a gene: 9. The V gene's germline CDR1 is SGDLS and CDR2 YYNGEE. The CDR3, as DNA: TGTGCCAGCAGCGTAGAAGGTGGGACAGGGGGGATGAATGAGCAGTTCTTC. It codes for CASSVEGGTGGMNEQFF.

The J gene is TRBJ2-3, the V gene TRBV6-5, with a possible D match to TRBD2 (5 bases). V lost 6 bases and J lost 7, with 17 bases in between. Germline-derived CDR1 and CDR2 are MNHEY and SVGAGI. The CDR3 covers 14 residues. CDR3 DNA sequence: TGTGCCAGCAGCCCGGACTTTCGTGGGTATACGCAGTATTTT. Its translation is CASSPDFRGYTQYF.

This clone appeared many times. The rearrangement links TRBV3-1 (or the pseudogene TRBV3-2) to TRBJ2-1, with TRBD2 matching 13 bases. In germline, CDR1 is LGHDT, CDR2 YNNKEL (reference sequence). This CDR3 is built from 18 residues. V shed 7 bases and J 1 base; nucleotides not matched to a gene: 10. The CDR3 nucleotides read TGTGCCAGCACCCCAAGCTGGACTAGCGGGGGTTCCTACAATGAGCAGTTCTTC. Its translation is CASTPSWTSGGSYNEQFF.

This clone was detected once. The rearrangement joins TRBV6-1 to TRBJ1-3; D gene unclear. The length of the CDR3 is 13 residues. CDR1 MNHNS and CDR2 SASEGT come from the germline V gene. Trimming shortened V by 0 bases and J by 8 bases, and 8 bases separated the two germline ends. The CDR3 is CASSEASTDTIYF. In nucleotides, the CDR3 is TGTGCCAGCAGTGAAGCCTCCACAGACACCATATATTTT.

The chain links TRBV18 to TRBJ1-2; D is possibly TRBD1 (6 bases). CDR3 size: 13 residues. V was shortened by 3 bases and J by 4 bases, with 9 bases between the two germline ends. CDR1 and CDR2 (germline): KGHSH, LQKENI. The CDR3 protein is CASSPTGIYGYTF. The DNA of the CDR3 is TGTGCCAGCTCACCGACAGGAATCTATGGCTACACCTTC.

This sequence joins TRBV7-9 and TRBJ2-7, with 8 bases lining up with TRBD2. Unmatched junction bases numbered 7, after V lost 2 bases and J lost 4 bases. There are 15 residues in the CDR3. Germline CDR1 and CDR2: SEHNR and FQNEAQ (reference sequence). CDR3 in amino acids: CASSLPGGYRYEQYF. In DNA, the CDR3 is TGTGCCAGCAGCTTACCGGGGGGGTACAGGTACGAGCAGTACTTC.

The V gene is TRBV6-5, the J gene TRBJ2-2, with D possibly being TRBD1 (6 bases). CDR1 MNHEY and CDR2 SVGAGI come from the germline V gene. The CDR3 is made up of 13 amino acids. Between the trimmed V and J ends, which lost 9 bases and 0 bases, there was a span of 8 bases. The CDR3 DNA is TGTGCCAGGGGACACCCGAACACCGGGGAGCTGTTTTTT. Its protein is CARGHPNTGELFF.

This clone was seen a handful of times. The J gene is TRBJ1-4, the V gene TRBV9, with 7 bases fitting TRBD1. The V and J ends lost 4 bases and 1 base, in that order; junction bases with no gene match: 13. The CDR3 extends over 18 amino acids. Per the germline V gene, CDR1 is SGDLS and CDR2 is YYNGEE. CDR3 sequence reads: CASSPPTGSSGTNEKLFF. Here the CDR3 DNA reads TGTGCCAGCAGCCCTCCGACAGGGTCTAGTGGAACTAATGAAAAACTGTTTTTT.

This clone has just one count. The chain combines TRBV6-5 with TRBJ2-1; tentative D call: TRBD1 (6 bases). Germline CDR1 is MNHEY and CDR2 is SVGAGI. The CDR3 covers 13 residues. Trimming removed 7 bases from V and 12 bases from J, with 19 bases in between. The DNA of the CDR3 is TGTGCCAGCACCCAACCGGGGACAAGAGGGCAGTTCTTC. This encodes CASTQPGTRGQFF.

V and J are TRBV5-5 and TRBJ2-1, with a possible D match to TRBD1 (5 bases). Germline-derived CDR1 and CDR2 are SGHKS and YYEKEE (reference sequence). V lost 0 bases and J lost 7, with 14 bases in between. The CDR3 loop spans 15 amino acids. CDR3 bases: TGTGCCAGCAGCTTGGTATCTCAGGGTGCTAATGAGCAGTTCTTC. This gives the protein CASSLVSQGANEQFF.

This sequence joins TRBV5-1 and TRBJ2-3; 10 nucleotides line up with TRBD1. Germline values: CDR1 SGHRS, CDR2 YFSETQ. J lost 5 bases, V lost 4 bases, and 4 bases had no gene match. The CDR3 sequence is 14 residues long. CDR3 sequence reads: CASSLGQGEDTQYF. The DNA for the CDR3 is TGCGCCAGCAGCCTAGGACAGGGGGAAGATACGCAGTATTTT.

The chain employs TRBV20-1 and TRBJ2-5, with D possibly matching TRBD1 (5 bases). V was pared by 8 bases and J by 5 bases, with 12 bases between. The length of the CDR3 is 11 residues. Looked up from germline, CDR1 is DFQATT and CDR2 is SNEGSKA (reference sequence). For the CDR3, the DNA is TGCAGTCCAGGGCAGGGCGAGACCCAGTACTTC. This sequence encodes CSPGQGETQYF.

The chain uses TRBV15 and TRBJ1-2, with D maybe TRBD1 (6 bases). V was pared by 7 bases and J by 5 bases, with 23 bases between. CDR1 is LNHNV and CDR2 is YYDKDF in the germline V gene (reference sequence). The CDR3 runs 16 residues. CDR3 DNA: TGTGCCACCACGAAAGAGGTCGTTAGAGGGGGATATGGCTACACCTTC. Amino acid sequence: CATTKEVVRGGYGYTF. Full variable domain (outside the CDR3, taken from reference TRBV15 and TRBJ1-2): DAMVIQNPRYQVTQFGKPVTLSCSQTLNHNVMYWYQQKSSQAPKLLFHYYDKDFNNEADTPDNFQSRRPNTSFCFLDIRSPGLGDTAMYLCATTKEVVRGGYGYTFGSGTRLTVV.

V is TRBV11-2 and J is TRBJ1-3, with D possibly being TRBD1 (5 bases). Trimming left V 5 bases short and J 5 bases short, with 19 bases between. The CDR3 has 16 amino acids. Germline-derived CDR1 and CDR2 are SGHAT and FQNNGV. CDR3 in amino acids: CASSLQGQGIRNTIYF. The DNA for the CDR3 is TGTGCCAGCAGCCTACAAGGGCAGGGTATCAGAAACACCATATATTTT.

The V gene is TRBV7-6, the J gene TRBJ2-2; TRBD1 is a possible D gene (6 bases). The CDR3 is 16 residues long. Trimming removed 3 bases at V and 1 base at J, with 12 bases between. Germline V gene lookup returns CDR1 SGHVS and CDR2 FNYEAQ. CDR3 coding DNA: TGTGCCAGCAGCTTGGCACAGGGCCTGAACACCGGGGAGCTGTTTTTT. Translated, it gives CASSLAQGLNTGELFF.

The rearrangement links TRBV29-1 to TRBJ2-5; tentative D call: TRBD1 (6 bases). Germline assignment: CDR1 SQVTM and CDR2 ANQGSEA. This CDR3 is built from 12 residues. The V end was cut by 3 bases, the J end by 13 bases, with 18 bases between. The CDR3 protein is CSVDMGHVFTYF. CDR3 in DNA: TGCAGCGTTGATATGGGACACGTCTTCACGTACTTC.

The V gene is TRBV29-1, the J gene TRBJ1-1; TRBD1 aligns across 10 bases. The CDR3 has 14 residues. V gave up 6 bases and J gave up 0 bases; unmatched junction bases: 4. Per the germline V gene, CDR1 is SQVTM and CDR2 is ANQGSEA. CDR3 in amino acids: CSVGTGAMNTEAFF. CDR3 sequence (DNA): TGCAGCGTCGGGACAGGGGCGATGAACACTGAAGCTTTCTTT.

This chain joins TRBV7-9 and TRBJ2-1; 7 bases fit TRBD2. Germline values: CDR1 SEHNR, CDR2 FQNEAQ (reference sequence). The CDR3 spans 13 residues. Trimming cost V 4 bases and J 6 bases; bases outside gene matches: 3. CDR3: CASSSRLANEQFF. In DNA form, the CDR3 reads TGTGCCAGCAGCTCTCGACTAGCCAATGAGCAGTTCTTC.

This chain joins TRBV14 and TRBJ2-7; maybe TRBD1 (6 bases). The CDR3 consists of 12 residues. Trimming stripped 2 bases from V and 10 bases from J, with 12 bases between. Germline-derived CDR1 and CDR2 are SGHDN and FVKESK. This CDR3 is CASSQITGKQYF. The DNA of the CDR3 is TGTGCCAGCAGCCAAATTACAGGGAAACAGTACTTC. The whole variable domain, filled in from reference TRBV14 and TRBJ2-7, reads EAGVTQFPSHSVIEKGQTVTLRCDPISGHDNLYWYRRVMGKEIKFLLHFVKESKQDESGMPNNRFLAERTGGTYSTLKVQPAELEDSGVYFCASSQITGKQYFGPGTRLTVT.

CDR3 DNA sequence: TGTGCCAGCAGCGTGGGACAGGTGGAATATGGCTACACCTTC. Its protein product is CASSVGQVEYGYTF. This chain uses TRBV9 with TRBJ1-2, with TRBD1 identical over 8 bases. Germline lookup yields CDR1 SGDLS and CDR2 YYNGEE. Germline trimming cut 2 bases from V and 5 bases from J; bases unmatched to any gene: 5. The CDR3 spans 14 residues.

J is TRBJ2-5 and V is TRBV9; D not certain. The CDR3 has 13 residues. Germline CDR1 and CDR2: SGDLS and YYNGEE. Between the trimmed V and J ends, which lost 6 bases and 1 base, there was a span of 10 bases. The CDR3 here is CASTPNSQETQYF. CDR3 in DNA: TGTGCCAGCACCCCGAACAGCCAAGAGACCCAGTACTTC.

This chain joins TRBV27 and TRBJ2-1; 10 nucleotides align to TRBD2. This CDR3 has 14 residues. The V gene end was trimmed by 6 bases and the J gene end by 3 bases; junction bases not matched to a gene: 2. The germline V gene encodes CDR1 MNHEY and CDR2 SMNVEV (reference sequence). The CDR3 loop is CASRLAGLYNEQFF. In DNA form, the CDR3 reads TGTGCCAGCAGACTAGCGGGGCTCTACAATGAGCAGTTCTTC.

The chain links TRBV6-5 to TRBJ1-2; 9 nucleotides line up with TRBD1. Losses at the gene ends were 2 bases for V and 10 bases for J; bases not matched to a gene: 5. The CDR3 loop spans 13 amino acids. CDR1 is MNHEY and CDR2 is SVGAGI in the germline V gene. The CDR3 sequence is CASSYPGQGTYTF. CDR3 DNA: TGTGCCAGCAGTTACCCGGGACAGGGCACCTACACCTTC.